A selection of T cell receptor beta chains follows, all from one sample in a study of spatial heterogeneity in lung cancer. TCRdb reanalysed the 5' RACE reads using MiXCR and keeps one entry per CDR3 protein. The sample yields some 100,000 distinct CDR3 sequences, 7% to 9% seen once. The sequences come from PBMCs, collected at surgery. The receptors originated from a male donor with early-stage non-small cell lung cancer. Both conserved end residues are part of each CDR3. The order of the fields is CDR3 length, clone size, V gene, J gene, D gene, CDR3 protein, CDR3 DNA. The D gene is left open where the match is weak. Some rows mark clone size as missing; the rest say once, few, many or name a class of expanded clone.

15	many	TRBV18	TRBJ2-5	TRBD2	CASSPPGLAYETQYF	TGTGCCAGCTCACCCCCTGGACTAGCGTACGAGACCCAGTACTTC
17	NA	TRBV4-2	TRBJ2-2	NA	CASSQDAGTTNTGELFF	TGTGCCAGCAGCCAAGACGCCGGGACGACGAACACCGGGGAGCTGTTTTTT
14	many	TRBV5-4	TRBJ2-5	TRBD1	CASSPGGQKETQYF	TGTGCCAGCAGCCCAGGGGGACAAAAAGAGACCCAGTACTTC
12	NA	TRBV28	TRBJ2-1	NA	CASSLARNEQFF	TGTGCCAGCAGTTTGGCTAGAAATGAGCAGTTCTTC
14	NA	TRBV5-1	TRBJ2-1	NA	CASKPTAGHNEQFF	TGCGCCAGCAAACCGACGGCGGGGCACAATGAGCAGTTCTTC
13	NA	TRBV7-2	TRBJ1-5	NA	CASSPRRNQPQHF	TGTGCCAGCAGCCCCCGGCGGAATCAGCCCCAGCATTTT
12	few	TRBV10-3	TRBJ2-3	NA	CAMAGSPDTQYF	TGTGCCATGGCAGGGAGCCCAGATACGCAGTATTTT
12	NA	TRBV28	TRBJ1-2	NA	CASRTDHYGYTF	TGTGCCAGCAGAACGGACCACTATGGCTACACCTTC
14	NA	TRBV19	TRBJ2-2	NA	CASSILGAHGELFF	TGTGCCAGTAGTATCTTAGGGGCCCACGGGGAGCTGTTTTTT
18	NA	TRBV7-2	TRBJ2-6	TRBD2	CASSYGLAESSGANVLTF	TGTGCCAGCAGCTACGGACTAGCGGAGTCATCTGGGGCCAACGTCCTGACTTTC
13	few	TRBV25-1	TRBJ1-1	NA	CASSAQGGTEAFF	TGTGCCAGCAGTGCTCAGGGAGGCACTGAAGCTTTCTTT
14	many	TRBV27	TRBJ2-3	TRBD2	CASRSSGGANTQYF	TGTGCCAGCAGATCTAGCGGGGGGGCAAATACGCAGTATTTT
15	many	TRBV12-3/TRBV12-4	TRBJ2-7	NA	CASSPRDSGGGEQYF	TGTGCCAGCAGTCCCAGGGACAGCGGGGGTGGGGAGCAGTACTTC
11	NA	TRBV24-1	TRBJ2-3	TRBD2	CATRTSGTQYF	TGTGCCACCCGAACTAGCGGGACGCAGTATTTT
13	many	TRBV29-1	TRBJ2-5	NA	CSAEDRPQETQYF	TGCAGCGCTGAGGACAGACCTCAAGAGACCCAGTACTTC
14	many	TRBV14	TRBJ2-1	NA	CASSQWTRANEQFF	TGTGCCAGCAGCCAATGGACACGGGCCAATGAGCAGTTCTTC
15	NA	TRBV7-2	TRBJ1-2	TRBD1	CASSLVAGGTYGYTF	TGTGCCAGCAGCTTAGTTGCAGGGGGCACCTATGGCTACACCTTC
12	many	TRBV15	TRBJ2-5	NA	CATSRQQETQYF	TGTGCCACCAGCAGACAGCAAGAGACCCAGTACTTC
17	many	TRBV5-1	TRBJ1-4	NA	CASSLRTLKGVNEKLFF	TGCGCCAGCAGCTTGAGGACACTCAAAGGGGTTAATGAAAAACTGTTTTTT
15	NA	TRBV5-1	TRBJ2-1	TRBD2	CASSLTSVSYNERFF	TGCGCCAGCAGCCTTACTAGCGTCTCCTACAATGAGCGGTTCTTC
15	many	TRBV2	TRBJ1-2	TRBD1	CASSDGTGNFYGYTF	TGTGCCAGCAGCGACGGGACAGGGAATTTCTATGGCTACACCTTC
16	NA	TRBV4-3	TRBJ2-1	TRBD1	CASSQGTSGTGDEQFF	TGCGCCAGCAGCCAAGGGACCTCCGGGACAGGGGATGAGCAGTTCTTC
15	NA	TRBV5-6	TRBJ2-7	TRBD2	CASSAGLARTYEQYF	TGTGCCAGCAGCGCCGGACTAGCGCGTACCTACGAGCAGTACTTC
17	many	TRBV5-1	TRBJ2-7	NA	CASSPRGTSGSAYEQYF	TGCGCCAGCAGCCCTCGGGGGACGAGCGGGTCCGCCTACGAGCAGTACTTC
14	few	TRBV5-1	TRBJ1-2	TRBD1	CASSPDRGKDGYTF	TGCGCCAGCAGCCCCGACAGGGGGAAGGATGGCTACACCTTC
15	few	TRBV3-1	TRBJ2-2	NA	CASSPDRRNTGELFF	TGTGCCAGCAGCCCAGATCGGCGGAACACCGGGGAGCTGTTTTTT
14	NA	TRBV5-6	TRBJ2-5	TRBD2	CASSLAGGTQTQYF	TGTGCCAGCAGCTTGGCGGGAGGTACCCAGACCCAGTACTTC
14	many	TRBV7-9	TRBJ2-7	NA	CASSSSGVSYEQYF	TGTGCCAGCAGCTCTTCGGGGGTCTCCTACGAGCAGTACTTC
14	many	TRBV6-2/TRBV6-3	TRBJ1-5	NA	CASSPITSNQPQHF	TGTGCCAGCAGTCCAATAACGAGCAATCAGCCCCAGCATTTT
12	few	TRBV28	TRBJ2-5	NA	CASSLSWGTQYF	TGTGCCAGCAGTTTATCTTGGGGGACCCAGTACTTC
15	few	TRBV7-2	TRBJ2-1	TRBD2	CASSLDGGKSNEQFF	TGTGCCAGCAGCTTAGACGGGGGGAAGTCAAATGAGCAGTTCTTC
15	many	TRBV30	TRBJ1-1	NA	CAWSGKDPGTTEAFF	TGTGCCTGGAGTGGAAAGGATCCAGGGACCACTGAAGCTTTCTTT
15	many	TRBV6-2/TRBV6-3	TRBJ1-2	NA	CASSYSSPAHYGYTF	TGTGCCAGCAGTTACTCAAGCCCGGCACACTATGGCTACACCTTC
12	few	TRBV3-1	TRBJ2-7	TRBD2	CASKGGSDEQYF	TGTGCCAGCAAGGGCGGGAGTGACGAGCAGTACTTC
14	NA	TRBV6-2/TRBV6-3	TRBJ2-1	TRBD1	CASRRQGSYNEQFF	TGTGCCAGCAGACGACAGGGCAGTTACAATGAGCAGTTCTTC
15	few	TRBV7-2	TRBJ2-4	NA	CASSSPGRGKNIQYF	TGTGCCAGCAGCTCCCCCGGGCGCGGCAAAAACATTCAGTACTTC
15	NA	TRBV27	TRBJ2-7	TRBD2	CASRRTSGFSYEQYF	TGTGCCAGCAGGCGGACTAGCGGGTTTTCCTACGAGCAGTACTTC
16	few	TRBV5-3	TRBJ1-2	TRBD1	CARSSYSQTGKDGYTF	TGTGCCAGAAGCTCCTACTCCCAGACAGGGAAGGACGGCTACACCTTC
14	many	TRBV5-1	TRBJ2-7	NA	CASSLGSGSYEQYF	TGCGCCAGCAGCTTGGGATCGGGAAGTTACGAGCAGTACTTC
13	many	TRBV23-1	TRBJ2-5	TRBD1	CASIHRGQETQYF	TGCGCCAGCATTCACAGGGGGCAGGAGACCCAGTACTTC
15	NA	TRBV7-2	TRBJ2-7	NA	CASSLGGTSLYEQYF	TGTGCCAGCAGCTTAGGGGGGACTTCCCTCTACGAGCAGTACTTC
14	few	TRBV7-3	TRBJ2-3	NA	CASSPTGGADTQYF	TGTGCCAGCAGCCCAACCGGTGGTGCAGATACGCAGTATTTT
12	NA	TRBV29-1	TRBJ2-5	NA	CSGTEDSLTQYF	TGCAGCGGTACCGAGGACAGTTTGACCCAGTACTTC
16	many	TRBV28	TRBJ1-1	TRBD1	CASSPRQGPLNTEAFF	TGTGCCAGCAGCCCAAGACAGGGCCCCCTGAACACTGAAGCTTTCTTT
16	NA	TRBV19	TRBJ2-5	NA	CASSTSSGLGGETQYF	TGTGCCAGTAGTACCTCTTCGGGACTTGGGGGAGAGACCCAGTACTTC
14	many	TRBV2	TRBJ2-5	NA	CASNLDTTQETQYF	TGTGCCAGCAACCTGGACACAACCCAAGAGACCCAGTACTTC
12	few	TRBV28	TRBJ2-1	NA	CASSYRVEEQFF	TGTGCCAGCTCCTACAGGGTCGAAGAGCAGTTCTTC
15	few	TRBV7-9	TRBJ2-7	TRBD1	CASSLGRTGHDEQYF	TGTGCCAGCAGCTTAGGTAGGACAGGGCACGACGAGCAGTACTTC
15	NA	TRBV5-1	TRBJ2-3	NA	CASSLALARTDTQYF	TGCGCCAGCAGCTTGGCTCTAGCGCGCACAGATACGCAGTATTTT
15	NA	TRBV7-9	TRBJ2-7	TRBD2	CASSYSPGTSNEQYF	TGTGCCAGCAGCTATTCACCCGGGACTAGCAACGAGCAGTACTTC
17	many	TRBV28	TRBJ1-2	TRBD1	CASSPPITGGGLYGYTF	TGTGCCAGCAGCCCACCAATCACAGGGGGCGGCCTCTATGGCTACACCTTC
13	many	TRBV20-1	TRBJ2-1	NA	CSARGWVDNEQFF	TGCAGTGCTAGAGGGTGGGTGGACAATGAGCAGTTCTTC
13	NA	TRBV2	TRBJ2-4	NA	CASRREGTGIQYF	TGTGCCAGCAGGAGGGAAGGGACCGGCATTCAGTACTTC
15	NA	TRBV28	TRBJ2-7	NA	CASSLNEAGLYEQYF	TGTGCCAGCAGTTTAAATGAGGCAGGGCTATACGAGCAGTACTTC
14	many	TRBV5-1	TRBJ2-7	TRBD2	CASSPEGEGYEQYF	TGCGCCAGCAGCCCCGAAGGGGAGGGTTACGAGCAGTACTTC